This T cell receptor beta chain was observed in a study of shared clonotypes between healthy human individuals. Whole-study findings and limits: Sorted-subset samples were not fully sequenced, rarefaction indicated.

The germline CDR1 and CDR2 sequences are MNHEY and SVGAGI. The V gene lost 0 bases and the J gene lost 2 bases, with 14 bases spanning the gap. The CDR3 is 16 residues long. TCRdb's table, derived via immunoSEQ multiplex PCR, lists solely in-frame clones and lacks some. The sample holds some 2.1 million clones, around 95% seen once. A remark on this clone: Its antigen is not identified.

CD45RO negativity and positive selection for CCR7 defined naive CD8 cells, a population that excluded terminally differentiated effector memory CD45RA+ cells. Adult Caucasians living in Nashville, Tennessee made up all of the donors. This chain links TRBV6-5 with TRBJ2-7; D possibly matches TRBD1 or TRBD2 (5 bases each). This receptor was taken from a man younger than 30 in good health. Some clones in this sample may be carry-over from other donors' samples. Sample: naive CD8+ T cells from PBMCs. Here the CDR3 reads CASSYSMGTATYEQYF. DNA of the CDR3: TGTGCCAGCAGTTACTCGATGGGGACGGCGACCTACGAGCAGTACTTC.